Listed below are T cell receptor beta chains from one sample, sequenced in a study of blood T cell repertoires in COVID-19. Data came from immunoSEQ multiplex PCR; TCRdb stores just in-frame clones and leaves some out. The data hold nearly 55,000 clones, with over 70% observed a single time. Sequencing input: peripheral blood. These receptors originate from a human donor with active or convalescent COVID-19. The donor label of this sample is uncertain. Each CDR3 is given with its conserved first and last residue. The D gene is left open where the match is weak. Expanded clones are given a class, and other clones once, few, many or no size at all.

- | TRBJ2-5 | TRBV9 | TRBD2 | CASSGLAGETQYF | TGTGCCAGCAGCGGCCTAGCGGGAGAGACCCAGTACTTC
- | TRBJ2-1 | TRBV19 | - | CASSISRGRVANEQFF | TGTGCCAGTAGTATTTCAAGGGGCAGGGTGGCCAATGAGCAGTTCTTC
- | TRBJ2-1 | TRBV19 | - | CASSISTGYNEQFF | TGTGCCAGTAGTATATCGACGGGATACAATGAGCAGTTCTTC
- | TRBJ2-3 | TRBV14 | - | CASSQLKLNTDTQYF | TGTGCCAGCAGCCAACTCAAACTCAACACAGATACGCAGTATTTT
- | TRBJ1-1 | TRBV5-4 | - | CASSLDWGGTEAFF | TGTGCCAGCAGCCTGGACTGGGGGGGAACTGAAGCTTTCTTT
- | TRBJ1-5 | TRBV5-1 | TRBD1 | CASSLTGDSNQPQHF | TGCGCCAGCAGCTTAACAGGGGATAGCAATCAGCCCCAGCATTTT
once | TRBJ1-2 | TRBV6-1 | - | CASSEGWAGNGYTF | TGTGCCAGCAGTGAAGGCTGGGCAGGGAATGGCTACACCTTC
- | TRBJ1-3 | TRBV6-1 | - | CASSEASGRGNTIYF | TGTGCCAGCAGTGAAGCCTCAGGGAGGGGAAACACCATATATTTT
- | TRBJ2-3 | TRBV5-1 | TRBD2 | CASSLGTSPSTDTQYF | TGCGCCAGCAGCTTAGGGACTAGCCCAAGCACAGATACGCAGTATTTT
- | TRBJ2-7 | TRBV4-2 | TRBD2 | CASSSASGASYEQYF | TGTGCCAGCAGCAGCGCTAGCGGGGCCTCCTACGAGCAGTACTTC
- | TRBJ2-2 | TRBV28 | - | CASSLGLALTGELFF | TGTGCCAGCAGTTTAGGTCTAGCACTCACCGGGGAGCTGTTTTTT
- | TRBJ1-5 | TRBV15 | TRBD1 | CATGTGNQPQHF | TGTGCCACCGGGACAGGCAATCAGCCCCAGCATTTT
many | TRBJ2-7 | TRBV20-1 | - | CSARSGFEQYF | TGCAGTGCTAGGTCAGGGTTCGAGCAGTACTTC
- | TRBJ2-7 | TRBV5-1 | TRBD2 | CASSLEGTSGSGEQYF | TGCGCCAGCAGCTTGGAAGGGACTAGCGGGAGTGGCGAGCAGTACTTC
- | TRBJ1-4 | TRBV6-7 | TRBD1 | CAGPGTGVEKLFF | TGTGCCGGTCCCGGGACAGGGGTTGAAAAACTGTTTTTT
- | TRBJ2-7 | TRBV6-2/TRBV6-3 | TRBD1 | CASSPTWDRVRNEQYF | TGTGCCAGCAGCCCCACCTGGGACAGGGTTAGAAACGAGCAGTACTTC
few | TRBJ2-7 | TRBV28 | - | CASSLPGGHDPYEQYF | TGTGCCAGCAGTCTCCCGGGCGGACACGACCCCTACGAGCAGTACTTC